This T cell receptor beta chain was obtained from a study of cytomegalovirus exposure and HLA in healthy donors. Researchers ran the PCR with 60 Vbeta and 13 Jbeta primers. Measured with immunoSEQ multiplex PCR; TCRdb has only the in-frame clones, and not every one. Seen here are about 38,000 clones, around three fifths observed once, and the top ten hold roughly 18%. Notes on the study in general: Reportedly, cytomegalovirus status was diagnosed with high sensitivity and specificity.

V was shortened by 3 bases and J by 8 bases, with 11 bases between the two germline ends. Per germline, CDR1 SGHTA and CDR2 FQGNSA. The CDR3 sequence is 14 residues long. On this clone: Its antigen is unknown.

The chain employs TRBV7-2 and TRBJ1-6, with D tentatively TRBD1 (5 bases). Sequenced sample: PBMCs. The TCR originated in a man between 50 and 59 years old in good health and CMV-seropositive. For the CDR3, the DNA is TGTGCCAGCAGCTTGGGCCAGGGTTATTCACCCCTCCACTTT. Its translation: CASSLGQGYSPLHF.